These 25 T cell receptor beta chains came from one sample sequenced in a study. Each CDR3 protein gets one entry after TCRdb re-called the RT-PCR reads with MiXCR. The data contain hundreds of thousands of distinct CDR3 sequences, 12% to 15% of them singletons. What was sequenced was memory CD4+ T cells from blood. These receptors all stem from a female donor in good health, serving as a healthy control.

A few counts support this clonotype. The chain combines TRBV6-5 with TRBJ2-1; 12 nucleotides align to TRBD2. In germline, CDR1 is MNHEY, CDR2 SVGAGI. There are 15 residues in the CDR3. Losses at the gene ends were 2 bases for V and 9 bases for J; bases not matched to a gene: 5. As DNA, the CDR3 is TGTGCCAGCAGTTACAAAGCTAGCGGGAGGGGTGAGCAGTTCTTC. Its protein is CASSYKASGRGEQFF.

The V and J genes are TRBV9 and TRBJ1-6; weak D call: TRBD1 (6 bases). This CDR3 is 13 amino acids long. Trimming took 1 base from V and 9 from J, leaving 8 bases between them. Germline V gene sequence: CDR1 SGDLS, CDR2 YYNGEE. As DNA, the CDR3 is TGTGCCAGCAGCGTATTAGGGGGTTCACCCCTCCACTTT. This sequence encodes CASSVLGGSPLHF.

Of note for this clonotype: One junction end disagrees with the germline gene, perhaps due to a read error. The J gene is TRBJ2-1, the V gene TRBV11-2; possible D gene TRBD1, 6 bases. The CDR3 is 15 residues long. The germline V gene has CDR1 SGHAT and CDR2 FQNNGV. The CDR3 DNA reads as TGTGCCAGCAGCGCGGACAGCGAAGACGTCAATGAGCAGCTCTTC. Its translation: CASSADSEDVNEQLF.

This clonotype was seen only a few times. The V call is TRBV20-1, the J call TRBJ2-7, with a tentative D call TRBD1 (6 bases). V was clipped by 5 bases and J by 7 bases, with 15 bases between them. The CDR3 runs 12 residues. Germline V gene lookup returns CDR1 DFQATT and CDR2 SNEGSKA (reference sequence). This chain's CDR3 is CSAQGSLGEQYF. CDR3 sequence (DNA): TGCAGTGCTCAGGGGTCCCTTGGAGAGCAGTACTTC.

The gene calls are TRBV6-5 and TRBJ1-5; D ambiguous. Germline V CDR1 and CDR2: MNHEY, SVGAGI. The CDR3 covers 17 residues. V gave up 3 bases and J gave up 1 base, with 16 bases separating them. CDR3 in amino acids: CASSYFGPRLSNQPQHF. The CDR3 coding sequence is TGTGCCAGCAGTTATTTCGGCCCCCGGCTGAGCAATCAGCCCCAGCATTTT.

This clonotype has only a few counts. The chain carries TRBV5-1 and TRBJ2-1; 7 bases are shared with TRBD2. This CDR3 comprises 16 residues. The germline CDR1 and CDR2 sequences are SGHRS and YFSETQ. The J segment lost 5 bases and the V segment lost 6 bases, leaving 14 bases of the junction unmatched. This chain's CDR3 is CASINTDSGVDNEQFF. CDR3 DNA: TGCGCCAGCATCAATACTGACAGCGGGGTTGACAATGAGCAGTTCTTC.

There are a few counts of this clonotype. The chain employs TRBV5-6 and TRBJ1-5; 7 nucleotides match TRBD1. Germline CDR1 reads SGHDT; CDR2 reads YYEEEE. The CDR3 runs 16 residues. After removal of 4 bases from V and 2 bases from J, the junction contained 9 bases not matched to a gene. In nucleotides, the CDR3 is TGTGCCAGCAGCCTCAATACAGGGGATGGCAATCAGCCCCAGCATTTT. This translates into CASSLNTGDGNQPQHF.

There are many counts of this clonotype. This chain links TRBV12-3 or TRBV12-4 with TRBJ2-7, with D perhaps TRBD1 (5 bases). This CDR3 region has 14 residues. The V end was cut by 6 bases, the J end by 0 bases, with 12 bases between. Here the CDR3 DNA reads TGTGCCAGCAGCCAGGGTGTTCACTCCTACGAGCAGTACTTC. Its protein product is CASSQGVHSYEQYF.

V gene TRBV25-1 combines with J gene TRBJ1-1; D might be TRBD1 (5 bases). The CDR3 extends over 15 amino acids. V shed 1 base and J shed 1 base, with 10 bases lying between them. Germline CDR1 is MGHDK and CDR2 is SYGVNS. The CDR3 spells CASSEFRGPNTEAFF. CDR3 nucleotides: TGTGCCAGCAGTGAATTCCGGGGACCGAACACTGAAGCTTTCTTT.

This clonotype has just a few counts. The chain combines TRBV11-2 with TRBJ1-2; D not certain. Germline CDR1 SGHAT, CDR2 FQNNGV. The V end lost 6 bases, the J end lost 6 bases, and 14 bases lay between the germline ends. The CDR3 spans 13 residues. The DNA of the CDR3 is TGTGCCAGCAGACTGAGTAGGAACAATGGCTACACCTTC. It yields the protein CASRLSRNNGYTF. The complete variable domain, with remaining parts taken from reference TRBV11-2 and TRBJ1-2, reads EAGVAQSPRYKIIEKRQSVAFWCNPISGHATLYWYQQILGQGPKLLIQFQNNGVVDDSQLPKDRFSAERLKGVDSTLKIQPAKLEDSAVYLCASRLSRNNGYTFGSGTRLTVV.

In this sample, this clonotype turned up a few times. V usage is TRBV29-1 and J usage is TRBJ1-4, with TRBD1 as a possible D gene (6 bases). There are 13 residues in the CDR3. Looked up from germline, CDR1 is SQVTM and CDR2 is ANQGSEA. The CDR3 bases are TGCAGGCAACAGGGTTGGGGGGATGAAAAACTGTTTTTT. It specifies CRQQGWGDEKLFF.

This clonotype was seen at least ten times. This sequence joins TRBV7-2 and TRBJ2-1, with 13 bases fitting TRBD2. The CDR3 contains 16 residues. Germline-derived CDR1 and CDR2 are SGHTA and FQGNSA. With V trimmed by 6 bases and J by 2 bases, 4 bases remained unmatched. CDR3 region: CASRQGTSGAYNEQFF. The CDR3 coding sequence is TGTGCCAGCAGGCAAGGGACTAGCGGGGCCTACAATGAGCAGTTCTTC.

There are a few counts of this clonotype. CDR3 sequence reads: CASSLGLPPGTQYF. The CDR3 DNA reads TGTGCCAGCAGCTTAGGACTACCCCCTGGTACGCAGTATTTT. The V gene is TRBV7-2, the J gene TRBJ2-3; a weak D match, TRBD2 (5 bases). Germline V CDR1 and CDR2: SGHTA, FQGNSA. The CDR3 has 14 amino acids. V was clipped by 1 base and J by 8 bases, with 13 bases between them. Full variable domain (outside the CDR3, taken from reference TRBV7-2 and TRBJ2-3): GAGVSQSPSNKVTEKGKDVELRCDPISGHTALYWYRQSLGQGLEFLIYFQGNSAPDKSGLPSDRFSAERTGGSVSTLTIQRTQQEDSAVYLCASSLGLPPGTQYFGPGTRLTVL.

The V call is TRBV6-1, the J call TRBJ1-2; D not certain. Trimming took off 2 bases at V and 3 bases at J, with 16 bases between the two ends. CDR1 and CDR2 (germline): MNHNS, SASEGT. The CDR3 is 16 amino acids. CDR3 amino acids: CASSESFFGRDYGYTF. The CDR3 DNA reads TGTGCCAGCAGTGAAAGTTTTTTCGGCAGAGACTATGGCTACACCTTC.

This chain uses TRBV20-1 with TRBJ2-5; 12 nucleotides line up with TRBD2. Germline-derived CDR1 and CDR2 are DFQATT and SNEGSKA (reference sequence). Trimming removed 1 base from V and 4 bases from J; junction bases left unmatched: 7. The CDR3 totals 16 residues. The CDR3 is CSARVPSGRGRETQYF. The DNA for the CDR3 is TGCAGTGCTAGAGTTCCTAGCGGGAGGGGTCGAGAGACCCAGTACTTC.

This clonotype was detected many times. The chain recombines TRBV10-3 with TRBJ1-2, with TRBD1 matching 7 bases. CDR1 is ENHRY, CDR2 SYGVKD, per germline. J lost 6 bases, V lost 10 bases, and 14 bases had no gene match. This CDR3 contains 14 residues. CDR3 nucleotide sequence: TGTGCCACACAATCACAACAGGGGTTTAATGGCTACACCTTC. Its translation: CATQSQQGFNGYTF.

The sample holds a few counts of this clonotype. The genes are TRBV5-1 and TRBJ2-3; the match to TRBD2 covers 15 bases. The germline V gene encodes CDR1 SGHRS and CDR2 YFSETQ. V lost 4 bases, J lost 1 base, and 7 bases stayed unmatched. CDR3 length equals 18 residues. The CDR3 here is CASSLGTSGRPRTDTQYF. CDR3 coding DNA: TGCGCCAGCAGCCTAGGGACTAGCGGGAGGCCCCGCACAGATACGCAGTATTTT.

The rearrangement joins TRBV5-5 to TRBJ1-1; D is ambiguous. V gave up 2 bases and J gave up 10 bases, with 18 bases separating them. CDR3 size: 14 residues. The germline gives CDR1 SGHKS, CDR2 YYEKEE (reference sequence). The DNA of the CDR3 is TGTGCCAGCAGCTTCGTTTTGGCAAGCGCGTTAGCTTTCTTT. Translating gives CASSFVLASALAFF. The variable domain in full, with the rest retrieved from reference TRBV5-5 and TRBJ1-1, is DAGVTQSPTHLIKTRGQQVTLRCSPISGHKSVSWYQQVLGQGPQFIFQYYEKEERGRGNFPDRFSARQFPNYSSELNVNALLLGDSALYLCASSFVLASALAFFGQGTRLTVV.

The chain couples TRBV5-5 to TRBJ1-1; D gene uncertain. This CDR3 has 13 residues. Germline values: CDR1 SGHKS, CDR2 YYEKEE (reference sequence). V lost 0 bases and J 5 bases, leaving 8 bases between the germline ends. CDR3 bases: TGTGCCAGCAGCTTGGGTTTTGCGACTGAAGCTTTCTTT. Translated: CASSLGFATEAFF.

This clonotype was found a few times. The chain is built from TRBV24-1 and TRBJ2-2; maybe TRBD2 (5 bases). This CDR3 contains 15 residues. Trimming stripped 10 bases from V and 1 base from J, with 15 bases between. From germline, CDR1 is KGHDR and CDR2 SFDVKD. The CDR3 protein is CATGNRGQNTGELFF. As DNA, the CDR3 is TGTGCCACGGGGAACAGAGGGCAGAACACCGGGGAGCTGTTTTTT.

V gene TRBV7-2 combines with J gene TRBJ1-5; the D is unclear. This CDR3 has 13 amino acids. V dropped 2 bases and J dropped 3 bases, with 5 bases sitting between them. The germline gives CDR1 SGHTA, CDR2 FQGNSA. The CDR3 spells CASSLMFNQPQHF. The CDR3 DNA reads TGTGCCAGCAGCTTAATGTTCAATCAGCCCCAGCATTTT.

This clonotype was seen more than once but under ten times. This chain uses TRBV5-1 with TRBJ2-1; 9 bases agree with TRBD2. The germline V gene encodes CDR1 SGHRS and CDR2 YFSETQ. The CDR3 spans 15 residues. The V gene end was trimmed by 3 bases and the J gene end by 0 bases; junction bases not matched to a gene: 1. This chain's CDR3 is CASSSSGTSYNEQFF. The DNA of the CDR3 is TGCGCCAGCAGCTCTAGCGGGACCTCCTACAATGAGCAGTTCTTC. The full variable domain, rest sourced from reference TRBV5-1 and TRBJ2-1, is KAGVTQTPRYLIKTRGQQVTLSCSPISGHRSVSWYQQTPGQGLQFLFEYFSETQRNKGNFPGRFSGRQFSNSRSEMNVSTLELGDSALYLCASSSSGTSYNEQFFGPGTRLTVL.

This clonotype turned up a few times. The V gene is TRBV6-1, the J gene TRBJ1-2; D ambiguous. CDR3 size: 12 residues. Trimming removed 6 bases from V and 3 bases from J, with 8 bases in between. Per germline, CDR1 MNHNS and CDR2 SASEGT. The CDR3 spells CASSSSDYGYTF. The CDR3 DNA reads TGTGCCAGCAGCTCTTCCGACTATGGCTACACCTTC.

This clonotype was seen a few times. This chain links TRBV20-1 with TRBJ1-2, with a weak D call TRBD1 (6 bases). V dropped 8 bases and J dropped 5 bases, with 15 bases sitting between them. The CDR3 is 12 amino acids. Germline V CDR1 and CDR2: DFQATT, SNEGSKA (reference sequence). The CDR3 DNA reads TGCAGTCCCAGACAGGTAGCGTATGGCTACACCTTC. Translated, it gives CSPRQVAYGYTF.

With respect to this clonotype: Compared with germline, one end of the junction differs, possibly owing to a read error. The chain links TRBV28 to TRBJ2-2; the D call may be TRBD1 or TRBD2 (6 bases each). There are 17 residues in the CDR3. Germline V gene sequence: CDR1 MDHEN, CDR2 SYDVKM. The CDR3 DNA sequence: TGTGCCAGCAGTTGGCGCCTCGGGACTCAGGGGACCGGGGATCTGTTTTTT. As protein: CASSWRLGTQGTGDLFF.